These 14 T cell receptor beta chains originate from one sample sequenced in a study of T cell responses to AZD1222 COVID-19 vaccine. Repertoires were generated with immunoSEQ multiplex PCR, while TCRdb's copy carries only in-frame clones and drops some. Of 150,000 or so clones listed, about 91% are singletons. The material was peripheral blood, obtained 28 days after the second AZD1222 dose. The receptors were sampled from an adult who received the AZD1222 COVID-19 vaccine.

The V and J genes are TRBV28 and TRBJ2-7; weak D call: TRBD2 (6 bases). V was clipped by 2 bases and J by 2 bases, with 7 bases between them. The CDR3 covers 13 residues. Germline V CDR1 and CDR2: MDHEN, SYDVKM. CDR3 residues: CASSLTSPYEQYF. CDR3 DNA sequence: TGTGCCAGCAGTTTAACTAGCCCCTACGAGCAGTACTTC. Looking up the rest from reference TRBV28 and TRBJ2-7 gives the full variable domain: DVKVTQSSRYLVKRTGEKVFLECVQDMDHENMFWYRQDPGLGLRLIYFSYDVKMKEKGDIPEGYSVSREKKERFSLILESASTNQTSMYLCASSLTSPYEQYFGPGTRLTVT.

This clone was counted only a few times. The chain combines TRBV19 with TRBJ2-7; TRBD1 aligns across 8 bases. Looked up from germline, CDR1 is LNHDA and CDR2 is SQIVND (reference sequence). The CDR3 loop spans 16 amino acids. J gave up 0 bases and V 2 bases, and 6 bases lay outside the gene matches. The CDR3 loop is CASSIRGQDNSYEQYF. The DNA for the CDR3 is TGTGCCAGTAGTATACGGGGACAGGATAACTCCTACGAGCAGTACTTC.

The gene calls are TRBV11-2 and TRBJ2-7; a weak D match, TRBD1 (6 bases). The CDR3 is 14 amino acids. Trimming pared 5 bases from V and 0 bases from J, leaving 11 bases between. Per the germline V gene, CDR1 is SGHAT and CDR2 is FQNNGV. CDR3 in amino acids: CASSTQTGSYEQYF. The CDR3, as DNA: TGTGCCAGCAGCACCCAGACAGGCTCCTACGAGCAGTACTTC.

The chain is built from TRBV28 and TRBJ2-5, with unresolved D. This CDR3 has 15 residues. The germline gives CDR1 MDHEN, CDR2 SYDVKM. Between the trimmed V and J ends, which lost 2 bases and 5 bases, there was a span of 15 bases. In nucleotides, the CDR3 is TGTGCCAGCAGTTTAAGGGTGTTCCAGTGGGAGACCCAGTACTTC. Translation gives CASSLRVFQWETQYF.

The count of this clone is one. CDR3 nucleotides: TGTGCCAGCAGTTTAGGAGGGGACTACACCTTC. It codes for CASSLGGDYTF. V usage is TRBV12-3 or TRBV12-4 and J usage is TRBJ1-2; weak D call: TRBD1 (5 bases). The V end was cut by 1 base, the J end by 10 bases, with 7 bases between. This CDR3 spans 11 amino acids.

This chain joins TRBV30 and TRBJ2-2; the match to TRBD2 covers 7 bases. V gave up 3 bases and J gave up 0 bases; unmatched junction bases: 4. This CDR3 contains 15 residues. Germline V gene lookup returns CDR1 GTSNPN and CDR2 SVGIG (reference sequence). The CDR3 loop reads CAWRAGVSNTGELFF. CDR3 coding DNA: TGTGCCTGGAGGGCGGGAGTATCGAACACCGGGGAGCTGTTTTTT. Full variable domain (outside the CDR3, taken from reference TRBV30 and TRBJ2-2): SQTIHQWPATLVQPVGSPLSLECTVEGTSNPNLYWYRQAAGRGLQLLFYSVGIGQISSEVPQNLSASRPQDRQFILSSKKLLLSDSGFYLCAWRAGVSNTGELFFGEGSRLTVL.

The chain uses TRBV11-3 and TRBJ2-1; tentative D call: TRBD2 (6 bases). Trimming stripped 2 bases from V and 8 bases from J, with 10 bases between. This CDR3 is 13 amino acids long. Germline-derived CDR1 and CDR2 are SGHNT and YENEEA. The CDR3 loop reads CASSLPLADEQFF. The DNA for the CDR3 is TGTGCCAGCAGCTTACCACTAGCAGATGAGCAGTTCTTC.

This clone came up once. This CDR3 reads CATSRETVVGGEQYF. Written as DNA, the CDR3 is TGTGCCACCAGCAGAGAAACCGTAGTCGGGGGGGAGCAGTACTTC. The V call is TRBV15, the J call TRBJ2-7, with TRBD2 matching over 7 bases. With V trimmed by 0 bases and J by 7 bases, 9 bases remained unmatched. CDR1 and CDR2 from the germline V gene are LNHNV and YYDKDF (reference sequence). This CDR3 has 15 residues. Full variable domain (remainder filled in from reference TRBV15 and TRBJ2-7): DAMVIQNPRYQVTQFGKPVTLSCSQTLNHNVMYWYQQKSSQAPKLLFHYYDKDFNNEADTPDNFQSRRPNTSFCFLDIRSPGLGDTAMYLCATSRETVVGGEQYFGPGTRLTVT.

The chain combines TRBV19 with TRBJ2-5; TRBD1 aligns across 11 bases. This CDR3 spans 14 amino acids. CDR1 is LNHDA, CDR2 SQIVND, per germline (reference sequence). The V segment lost 5 bases and the J segment 5 bases; nucleotides outside the gene matches: 4. CDR3 region: CASSPWDRGETQYF. The CDR3 DNA sequence: TGTGCCAGTAGTCCTTGGGACAGGGGGGAGACCCAGTACTTC.

The chain recombines TRBV13 with TRBJ2-5; D remains unclear. Germline CDR1 and CDR2: PRHDT and FYEKMQ (reference sequence). The CDR3 has 13 amino acids. V lost 2 bases and J 1 base, leaving 5 bases between the germline ends. The CDR3 is CASSLQSQETQYF. CDR3 nucleotides: TGTGCCAGCAGCTTACAGTCCCAAGAGACCCAGTACTTC.

V is TRBV6-6 and J is TRBJ1-5, with unresolved D. V lost 7 bases and J lost 3, with 13 bases in between. CDR3 length: 14 residues. In germline, CDR1 is MNHNY, CDR2 SVGAGI (reference sequence). DNA for the CDR3: TGTGCCAGCACCCCCCCCGGGAACAATCAGCCCCAGCATTTT. Encoded protein: CASTPPGNNQPQHF.

The V and J genes are TRBV29-1 and TRBJ1-1; D is possibly TRBD1 (5 bases). The V end lost 7 bases, the J end lost 4 bases, and 13 bases lay between the germline ends. The germline V gene encodes CDR1 SQVTM and CDR2 ANQGSEA. The CDR3 is 12 residues long. As DNA, the CDR3 is TGCAGCGCAATGACAGACGTCACTGAAGCTTTCTTT. Translation: CSAMTDVTEAFF.

V is TRBV25-1 and J is TRBJ2-7; maybe TRBD1 (6 bases). This CDR3 is built from 15 residues. Germline loops: CDR1 MGHDK, CDR2 SYGVNS. V was trimmed by 3 bases and J by 2 bases, leaving 14 bases between them. CDR3 bases: TGTGCCAGCAGTGACCGCGACAGGACTCCCTACGAGCAGTACTTC. It codes for CASSDRDRTPYEQYF.

Details on this clone: The CDR3 ends on some other residue instead of the conserved phenylalanine or tryptophan, so this is likely a read error. The DNA is left out, because the CDR3 cannot be placed on it with certainty; the CDR3 is given as TCRdb lists it. The chain uses TRBV1 and TRBJ1-5. TRBV1 is assigned pseudogene status. The CDR3 is 9 residues long, counting both termini. CDR3 sequence: CTSRPGTLS.